This T cell receptor (beta chain) was retrieved from a study of T cells in Graves' hyperthyroidism and ophthalmopathy. Study-wide results and caveats: Using 13 V-J features, a model discriminated ophthalmopathy from stable hyperthyroidism. Ophthalmopathy was predicted by the model a median of roughly 6 months ahead of onset.

The CDR3 sequence is 15 residues long. V was shortened by 0 bases and J by 4 bases, with 13 bases between the two germline ends. From germline, CDR1 is SGHRS and CDR2 YFSETQ. RNA transcripts provided the source from which TCR beta CDR3 regions were amplified. Using the HTBI primer set, a first-round RT-PCR was run on the TCR CDR3. Each CDR3 protein is one row after TCRdb ran MiXCR on the multiplex PCR reads. This table holds approximately 500,000 distinct CDR3 sequences, 46% found once. The table lists this clonotype with many counts. The antigen remains undetermined. The V and J genes are TRBV5-1 and TRBJ1-1; D is uncertain. The clonotype originates from a woman aged 18 to 35 with Graves' hyperthyroidism. Sequenced: peripheral blood or thyroid tissue (not recorded which). The CDR3 region has the DNA TGCGCCAGCAGCTTGGAGGGCTCGAGAACCACTGAAGCTTTCTTT. Protein sequence: CASSLEGSRTTEAFF.